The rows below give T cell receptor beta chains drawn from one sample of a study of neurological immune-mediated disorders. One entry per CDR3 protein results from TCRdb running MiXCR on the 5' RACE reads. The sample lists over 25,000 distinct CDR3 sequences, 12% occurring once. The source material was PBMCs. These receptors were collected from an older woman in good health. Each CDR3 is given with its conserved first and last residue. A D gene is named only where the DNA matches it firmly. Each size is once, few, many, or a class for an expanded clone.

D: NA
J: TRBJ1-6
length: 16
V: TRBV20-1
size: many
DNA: TGCAGTGCTAGAGACGGTTTGGGGGGCCTTGATTCACCCCTCCACTTT
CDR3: CSARDGLGGLDSPLHF

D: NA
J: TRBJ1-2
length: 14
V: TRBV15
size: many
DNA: TGTGCCACCAGCGGCCCGGGACACCGCTATGGCTACACCTTC
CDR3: CATSGPGHRYGYTF

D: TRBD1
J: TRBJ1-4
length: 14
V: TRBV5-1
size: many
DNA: TGCGCCAGCAGCCCTGGAAGGGGGCCGGAAAAACTGTTTTTT
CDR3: CASSPGRGPEKLFF

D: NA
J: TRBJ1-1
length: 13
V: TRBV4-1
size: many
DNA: TGCGCCAGCAGCCCCCAGTGGAACACTGAAGCTTTCTTT
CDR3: CASSPQWNTEAFF

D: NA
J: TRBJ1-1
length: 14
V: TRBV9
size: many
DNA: TGTGCCAGCAGCCCCCCCCTCGCCGGCACTGAAGCTTTCTTT
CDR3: CASSPPLAGTEAFF

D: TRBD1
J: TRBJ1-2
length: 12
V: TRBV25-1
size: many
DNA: TGTGCCAGCACCGGGACAGACTATGGCTACACCTTC
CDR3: CASTGTDYGYTF

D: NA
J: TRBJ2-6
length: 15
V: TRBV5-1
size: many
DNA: TGCGCCAGCAGCTTGGGTCCGGCTGGGGCCAACGTCCTGACTTTC
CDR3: CASSLGPAGANVLTF

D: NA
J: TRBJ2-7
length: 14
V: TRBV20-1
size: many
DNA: TGCAGTGCTAGATCCGCCAGGGACTCCTACGAGCAGTACTTC
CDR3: CSARSARDSYEQYF

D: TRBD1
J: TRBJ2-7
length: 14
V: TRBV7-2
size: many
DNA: TGTGCCAGCAGCTCCAGGACAGGGGTTTACGAGCAGTACTTC
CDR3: CASSSRTGVYEQYF

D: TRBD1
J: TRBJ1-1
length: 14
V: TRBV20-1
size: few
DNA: TGCAGTGCCCCTCGGGACAGGGGTTCCACTGAAGCTTTCTTT
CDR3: CSAPRDRGSTEAFF

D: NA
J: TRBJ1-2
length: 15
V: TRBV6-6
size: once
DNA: TGTGCCAGCAGTTCCCACCGGGACGGACCCTATGGGTACACCTTC
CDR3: CASSSHRDGPYGYTF

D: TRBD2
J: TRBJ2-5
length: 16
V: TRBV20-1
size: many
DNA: TGCAGTGCTAGTGGGACTAGCGGGGCCCCAGGGGAGACCCAGTACTTC
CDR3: CSASGTSGAPGETQYF

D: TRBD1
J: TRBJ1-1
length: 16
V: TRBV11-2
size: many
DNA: TGTGCCAGCAGCTTGGGCAGGGGGGATAGGAACACTGAAGCTTTCTTT
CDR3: CASSLGRGDRNTEAFF

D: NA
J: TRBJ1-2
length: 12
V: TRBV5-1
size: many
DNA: TGCGCCAGCAGTCCAGGGGACTATGGCTACACCTTC
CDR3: CASSPGDYGYTF

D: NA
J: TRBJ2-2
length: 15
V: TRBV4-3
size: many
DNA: TGCGCCAGCAGCCAAGAGGTACTACTCACCGGGGAGCTGTTTTTT
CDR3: CASSQEVLLTGELFF

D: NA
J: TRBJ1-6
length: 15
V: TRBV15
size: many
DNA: TGTGCCACCAGCCGAGACGGGCAGGGTGTTACACCCCTCCACTTT
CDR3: CATSRDGQGVTPLHF

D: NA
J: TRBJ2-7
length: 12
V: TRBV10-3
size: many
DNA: TGTGCCATCAGCCCAGGGGGGGTCGAGCAGTACTTC
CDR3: CAISPGGVEQYF

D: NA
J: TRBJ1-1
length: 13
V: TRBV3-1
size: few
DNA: TGTGCCAGCAGCCGGAGGGGCGGCACTGAAGCTTTCTTT
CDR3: CASSRRGGTEAFF

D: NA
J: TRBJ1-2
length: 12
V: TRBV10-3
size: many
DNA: TGTGCCATCAGCGAAAACGACTATGGCTACACCTTC
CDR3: CAISENDYGYTF

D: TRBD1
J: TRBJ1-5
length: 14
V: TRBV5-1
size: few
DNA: TGCGCCAGCAGCCCGGACAGGGGCAATCAGCCCCAGCATTTT
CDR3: CASSPDRGNQPQHF

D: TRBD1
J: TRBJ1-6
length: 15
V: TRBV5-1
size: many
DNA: TGCGCCAGCACCATAGGGGGGACAGTTAATTCACCCCTCCACTTT
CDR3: CASTIGGTVNSPLHF

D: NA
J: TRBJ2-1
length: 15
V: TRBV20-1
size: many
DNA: TGCAGTGCTAGAGTCCGGGGGGACACCTACAATGAGCAGTTCTTC
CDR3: CSARVRGDTYNEQFF

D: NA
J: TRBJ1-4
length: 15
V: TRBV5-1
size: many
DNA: TGCGCCAGCAGCTCCGGACTTTCCTCCCCTGAAAAACTGTTTTTT
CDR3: CASSSGLSSPEKLFF

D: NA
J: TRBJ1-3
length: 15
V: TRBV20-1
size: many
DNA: TGCGGAAGTGGTGGGGGGGCTGGTTTTGGAAACACCATATATTTT
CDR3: CGSGGGAGFGNTIYF

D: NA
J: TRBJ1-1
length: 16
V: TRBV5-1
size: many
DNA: TGCGCCAGCAGCTTGGTGGGGGGGGGCGCGGGAACTGAAGCTTTCTTT
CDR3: CASSLVGGGAGTEAFF

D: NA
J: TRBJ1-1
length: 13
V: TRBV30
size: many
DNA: TGTGCCTGGAGTGTAGCGGTGAACACTGAAGCTTTCTTT
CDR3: CAWSVAVNTEAFF

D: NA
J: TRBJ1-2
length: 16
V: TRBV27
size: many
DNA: TGTGCCAGCAGCTCGATAACGGGGGCCCAATGGGGGGGCTACACCTTC
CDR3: CASSSITGAQWGGYTF

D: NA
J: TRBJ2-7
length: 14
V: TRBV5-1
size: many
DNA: TGCGCCAGCAGCTTTCAATCCCGGGGATACGAGCAGTACTTC
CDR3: CASSFQSRGYEQYF